The rows below give T cell receptor beta chains drawn from one sample of a study of control samples from healthy donors and cancer patients. Sequencing used immunoSEQ multiplex PCR; TCRdb keeps in-frame clones, though not all of them. In the table there are tens of thousands of clones, approximately 92% of which are singletons. Input material: PBMCs. Receptors originate from a man aged 25 to 40 with colorectal cancer. Each CDR3 is given with its conserved first and last residue. The order of the fields is J gene, V gene, CDR3 protein.

>TRBJ2-3|TRBV2
CASLTGNIDTQYF
>TRBJ1-2|TRBV6-5
CASRDRRFDGYTF
>TRBJ2-3|TRBV11-2
CASSLVLAGTDTQYF
>TRBJ1-2|TRBV6-5
CASSYKDRVGYTF
>TRBJ1-2|TRBV20-1
CSASRGGYLYTF
>TRBJ2-1|TRBV4-1
CASSQEPPRAQFF
>TRBJ2-4|TRBV2
CASSQIGYRTAKNIQYF
>TRBJ1-1|TRBV18
CASSPTVMNTEAFF
>TRBJ1-1|TRBV7-9
CAGGVGMNTEAFF
>TRBJ1-1|TRBV20-1
CQTGWPEAFF
>TRBJ1-2|TRBV4-1
CASSQVGTGRGYTF
>TRBJ2-7|TRBV11-2
CASSLVLYEQYF
>TRBJ1-2|TRBV24-1
CATSGPNYGYTF
>TRBJ2-5|TRBV25-1
CASSAAGNQETQYF
>TRBJ2-1|TRBV5-1
CASSLGLAGGRYNEQFF
>TRBJ1-2|TRBV29-1
CSVRQEDDYGYTF
>TRBJ2-3|TRBV18
CASSPRYCPDTQYF
>TRBJ2-2|TRBV7-2
CASEGGELFF
>TRBJ2-3|TRBV5-1
CASSLEQTQYF
>TRBJ2-7|TRBV27
CASSLSKGGPSYEQYF
>TRBJ2-2|TRBV7-2
CASSLNSGGPGFNGELFF
>TRBJ2-1|TRBV12-3/TRBV12-4
CASSLFDRDEQFF
>TRBJ2-1|TRBV11-2
CASSLIGDSYNEQFF
>TRBJ2-1|TRBV4-1
CASSQLDMGFSYNEQFF
>TRBJ2-1|TRBV7-2
CASSNARGRMYNEQFF